Listed here is a single T cell receptor beta chain. The antigen remains unidentified. Germline assignment: CDR1 SGHNT and CDR2 YYREEE (reference sequence). CDR3 length: 14 amino acids. Trimming stripped 4 bases from V and 2 bases from J, with 13 bases between. This table comes from immunoSEQ multiplex PCR, and its TCRdb copy is limited to in-frame clones, with some not included. Of 150,000 to 200,000 clones listed, 80% to 95% are singletons. The sample is drawn from a study of T cell responses to AZD1222 COVID-19 vaccine. The study's findings and limits: Repertoires were collected only later (after the peak T cell response had occurred).

The sample here was peripheral blood, taken on day 0 of AZD1222 vaccination. V is TRBV5-4 and J is TRBJ2-7; no reliable D call. The receptor's source is an adult in good health. The CDR3 region is CASSTLGYAYEQYF. In nucleotides, the CDR3 is TGTGCCAGCAGCACCCTGGGGTATGCCTACGAGCAGTACTTC.